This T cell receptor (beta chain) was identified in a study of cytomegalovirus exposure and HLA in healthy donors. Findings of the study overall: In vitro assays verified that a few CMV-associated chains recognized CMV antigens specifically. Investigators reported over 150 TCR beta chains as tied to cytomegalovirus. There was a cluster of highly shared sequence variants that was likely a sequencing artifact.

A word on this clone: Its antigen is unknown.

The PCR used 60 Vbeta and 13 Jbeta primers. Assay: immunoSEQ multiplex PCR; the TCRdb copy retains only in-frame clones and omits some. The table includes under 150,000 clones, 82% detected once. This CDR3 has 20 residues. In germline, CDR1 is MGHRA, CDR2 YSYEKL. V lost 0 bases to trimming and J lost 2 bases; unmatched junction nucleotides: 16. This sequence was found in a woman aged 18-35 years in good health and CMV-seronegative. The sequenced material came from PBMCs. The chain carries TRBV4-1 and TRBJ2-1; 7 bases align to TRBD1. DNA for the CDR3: TGCGCCAGCAGCCAAGATTTTGGGGACAGACAAATCCGGACCTACAATGAGCAGTTCTTC. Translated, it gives CASSQDFGDRQIRTYNEQFF.